The following is a TCR beta chain sequence with its context. No antigen is known for it. The CDR3 does not close with the conserved phenylalanine or tryptophan, likely indicating a read error. This sample stems from a study of tumor-infiltrating lymphocytes in primary liver carcinoma. Study overall: Lesions, classed as T1-T3 N0M0, spanned about 4 to 11 cm across.

From around 500 ng of total RNA, TCR beta-specific cDNA was reverse-transcribed using a constant-region primer. Sequencing libraries for TCR beta derived from three nested multiplex PCR rounds that used slightly modified ARM-PCR. For 10 cycles apiece, the opening two PCR rounds ran with TRBV1-TRBV30 forward primers and a C-beta reverse primer. TCRdb passed the multiplex PCR reads through MiXCR, listing each CDR3 protein once. The data hold 320,000 or so distinct CDR3 sequences, with roughly two thirds observed a single time. Unsorted whole blood yielded the blood RNA, and germline DNA was also extracted. Study-wide findings and caveats: The study found tumor-adjacent and tumor-blood pairs overlapped less than tumor region pairs.

This CDR3 spans 15 amino acids. Germline V gene lookup returns CDR1 SGHKS and CDR2 YYEKEE (reference sequence). Unmatched junction bases numbered 9, after V lost 3 bases and J lost 3 bases. The rearrangement links TRBV5-5 to TRBJ2-7, with 7 positions matching TRBD1. This clonotype originated in a man in his forties or fifties with primary liver carcinoma and hepatitis B virus infection. Material for sequencing was peripheral blood. Written as DNA, the CDR3 is TGTGCCAGCAGCTACCGGGACAGTGAACACTACGAGCAGTACCTC. Its protein product is CASSYRDSEHYEQYL.